A selection of T cell receptor beta chains follows, all from one sample in a study of T cells in Graves' hyperthyroidism and ophthalmopathy. TCRdb reprocessed the multiplex PCR reads with MiXCR, giving one entry per CDR3 protein. The sample holds about 570,000 distinct CDR3 sequences, 14% seen once. Sequencing used blood. The source of these receptors is a woman between 35 and 50 years old with Graves' hyperthyroidism. Both conserved end residues are part of each CDR3. A D gene is named only where the DNA matches it firmly. Size values are once, few and many counts, or a class for expanded clones, and some rows have none.

d_call cdr3_length clone_size j_call v_call cdr3_aa cdr3_nt
. 15 many TRBJ2-7 TRBV5-1 CASSLERAVSYEQYF TGCGCCAGCAGCTTGGAACGGGCCGTCTCCTACGAGCAGTACTTC
TRBD1 13 . TRBJ2-7 TRBV6-1 CASGQAMTYEQYF TGTGCCAGTGGACAGGCGATGACCTACGAGCAGTACTTC
. 13 many TRBJ1-1 TRBV7-2 CASSLVGGAGAFF TGTGCCAGCAGCTTAGTAGGGGGAGCTGGAGCTTTCTTT
. 16 many TRBJ2-5 TRBV7-2 CASSLLGAVSQETQYF TGTGCCAGCAGCTTACTAGGAGCGGTGTCGCAAGAGACCCAGTACTTC
. 16 . TRBJ2-5 TRBV20-1 CSARDRRQLNQETQYF TGCAGTGCTAGAGATAGGCGGCAACTCAACCAAGAGACCCAGTACTTC
. 16 few TRBJ1-4 TRBV19 CASTPLAGHSNEKLFF TGTGCCAGTACTCCATTAGCGGGACATAGTAATGAAAAACTGTTTTTT
. 13 many TRBJ2-7 TRBV28 CASSLYTSYEQYF TGTGCCAGCAGTTTGTACACCTCCTACGAGCAGTACTTC
. 13 few TRBJ1-6 TRBV28 CASSPLFSSPLHF TGTGCCAGCAGCCCCTTATTTAGCTCACCCCTCCACTTT
TRBD2 15 few TRBJ2-2 TRBV28 CASSSGLAGTGELFF TGTGCCAGCAGTTCCGGACTAGCTGGGACCGGGGAGCTGTTTTTT
TRBD2 18 . TRBJ2-5 TRBV18 CASSPPTSEEGGGETQYF TGTGCCAGCTCACCACCTACTAGCGAGGAAGGAGGAGGAGAGACCCAGTACTTC
TRBD2 18 . TRBJ2-3 TRBV7-3 CANSSLGTSGASTDTQYF TGTGCCAACAGCTCCCTCGGGACTAGCGGAGCTAGCACAGATACGCAGTATTTT
. 17 many TRBJ2-4 TRBV18 CASSPPSGGAGSDIQYF TGTGCCAGCTCACCGCCCTCGGGTGGGGCGGGTTCGGACATTCAGTACTTC
. 17 many TRBJ2-7 TRBV18 CASSPLKTAHSSYEQYF TGTGCCAGCTCACCCCTCAAAACGGCCCACAGCTCCTACGAGCAGTACTTC
. 16 few TRBJ2-2 TRBV28 CASSRPDVVGTGELFF TGTGCCAGCAGTAGACCCGACGTGGTGGGCACCGGGGAGCTGTTTTTT
. 13 few TRBJ2-7 TRBV6-5 CASSYDSSYEQYF TGTGCCAGCAGTTACGATAGCTCCTACGAGCAGTACTTC
. 15 . TRBJ1-2 TRBV12-3/TRBV12-4 CASIPRGGPNYGYTF TGTGCCAGCATCCCCCGGGGCGGGCCCAACTATGGCTACACCTTC
TRBD1 16 . TRBJ2-3 TRBV6-1 CASSVSGQGAGDTQYF TGTGCCAGCAGTGTTTCCGGACAGGGGGCCGGAGATACGCAGTATTTT
. 16 . TRBJ1-2 TRBV2 CASKIRWYRDNYGYTF TGTGCCAGCAAGATACGATGGTACAGAGATAACTATGGCTACACCTTC
. 17 many TRBJ1-1 TRBV10-3 CAISESPLPREGTEAFF TGTGCCATCAGTGAGTCCCCCCTCCCCAGGGAAGGGACTGAAGCTTTCTTT
. 14 many TRBJ1-4 TRBV6-7 CASRGHLEGEKLFF TGTGCCAGCAGGGGACACCTCGAAGGTGAAAAACTGTTTTTT
TRBD2 14 many TRBJ2-7 TRBV5-6 CASSLGGGLHEQYF TGTGCCAGCAGCTTGGGGGGGGGTCTCCACGAGCAGTACTTC
TRBD2 18 . TRBJ2-5 TRBV5-1 CASSLGPASGPFQETQYF TGCGCCAGCAGCTTGGGGCCCGCTAGCGGGCCCTTCCAAGAGACCCAGTACTTC
TRBD2 15 many TRBJ2-1 TRBV20-1 CSAVTGTSGDNEQFF TGCAGTGCCGTGACCGGGACTAGCGGGGACAATGAGCAGTTCTTC
. 13 many TRBJ1-5 TRBV3-1 CASSQASNQPQHF TGTGCCAGCAGCCAAGCCAGCAATCAGCCCCAGCATTTT
TRBD2 16 many TRBJ2-1 TRBV7-8 CASSLRLAGSYNEQFF TGTGCCAGCAGCCTTAGACTAGCGGGCTCGTACAATGAGCAGTTCTTC
TRBD1 14 . TRBJ1-5 TRBV27 CASRTGTGNQPQHF TGTGCCAGCAGGACCGGGACAGGGAATCAGCCCCAGCATTTT
. 13 few TRBJ1-2 TRBV7-9 CASSLQNNYGYTF TGTGCCAGCAGCTTACAGAATAACTATGGCTACACCTTC
. 14 . TRBJ2-1 TRBV3-1 CASSQAGVGSEQFF TGTGCCAGCAGCCAAGCAGGGGTCGGGAGTGAGCAGTTCTTC
. 13 . TRBJ1-5 TRBV6-1 CATQTLGNQPQHF TGTGCCACCCAGACATTGGGCAATCAGCCCCAGCATTTT
. 17 many TRBJ2-7 TRBV7-2 CASSLVGGATTTYEQYF TGTGCCAGCAGCTTAGTTGGGGGCGCCACTACCACCTACGAGCAGTACTTC
. 14 many TRBJ2-7 TRBV7-9 CASSALVQGYEQYF TGTGCCAGCAGCGCCCTTGTCCAGGGCTACGAGCAGTACTTC
TRBD2 15 many TRBJ2-7 TRBV7-6 CASSLGGLGNYEQYF TGTGCCAGCAGCTTAGGGGGACTAGGTAACTACGAGCAGTACTTC
. 14 . TRBJ2-1 TRBV5-4 CASNPRDSWNEQFF TGTGCCAGCAACCCACGGGACTCGTGGAATGAGCAGTTCTTC
TRBD1 15 many TRBJ2-3 TRBV5-1 CASSSGTGGADTQYF TGCGCCAGCAGCTCCGGGACAGGGGGCGCGGATACGCAGTATTTT
TRBD1 16 . TRBJ1-2 TRBV7-2 CASSLGGTAILYGYTF TGTGCCAGCAGCTTAGGAGGGACAGCAATCCTCTATGGCTACACCTTC